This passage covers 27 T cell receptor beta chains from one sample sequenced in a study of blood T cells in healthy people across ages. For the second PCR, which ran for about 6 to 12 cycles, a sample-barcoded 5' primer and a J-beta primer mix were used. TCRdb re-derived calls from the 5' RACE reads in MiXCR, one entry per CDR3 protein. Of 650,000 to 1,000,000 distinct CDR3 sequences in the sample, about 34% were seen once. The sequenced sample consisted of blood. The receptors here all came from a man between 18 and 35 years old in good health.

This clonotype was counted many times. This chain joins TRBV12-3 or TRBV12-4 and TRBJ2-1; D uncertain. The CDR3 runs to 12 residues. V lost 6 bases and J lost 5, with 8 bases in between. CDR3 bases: TGTGCCAGCAGGCGTGAGGACAATGAGCAGTTCTTC. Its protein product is CASRREDNEQFF.

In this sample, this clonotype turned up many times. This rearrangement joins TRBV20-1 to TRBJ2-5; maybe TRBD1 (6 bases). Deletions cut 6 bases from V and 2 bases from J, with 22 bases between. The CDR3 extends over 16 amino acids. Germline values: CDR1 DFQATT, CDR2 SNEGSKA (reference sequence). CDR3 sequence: CSAKDSFPTPQETQYF. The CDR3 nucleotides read TGCAGTGCGAAGGACAGCTTCCCCACCCCACAAGAGACCCAGTACTTC.

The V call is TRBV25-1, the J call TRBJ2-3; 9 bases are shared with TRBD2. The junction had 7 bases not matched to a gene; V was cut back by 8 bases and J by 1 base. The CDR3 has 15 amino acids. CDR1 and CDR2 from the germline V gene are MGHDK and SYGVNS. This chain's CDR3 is CASPRSGGGTDTQYF. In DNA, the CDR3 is TGTGCCAGCCCCCGTAGCGGGGGAGGCACAGATACGCAGTATTTT.

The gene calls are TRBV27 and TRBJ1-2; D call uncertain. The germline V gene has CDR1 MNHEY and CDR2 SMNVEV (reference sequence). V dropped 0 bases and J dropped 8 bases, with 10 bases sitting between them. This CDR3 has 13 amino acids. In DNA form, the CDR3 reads TGTGCCAGCAGTTTATCGGGCGTCAGAGGCTACACCTTC. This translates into CASSLSGVRGYTF.

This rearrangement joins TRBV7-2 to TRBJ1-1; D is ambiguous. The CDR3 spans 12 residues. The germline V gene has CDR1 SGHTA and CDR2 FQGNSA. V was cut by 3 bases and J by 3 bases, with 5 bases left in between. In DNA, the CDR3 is TGTGCCAGCAGCTTCGACTACACTGAAGCTTTCTTT. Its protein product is CASSFDYTEAFF.

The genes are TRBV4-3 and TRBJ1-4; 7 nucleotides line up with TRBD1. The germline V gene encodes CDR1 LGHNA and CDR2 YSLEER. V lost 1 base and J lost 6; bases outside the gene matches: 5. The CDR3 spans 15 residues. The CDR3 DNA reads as TGCGCCAGCAGCCAAGGGGGAGGGGGCGATGAAAAACTGTTTTTT. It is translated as CASSQGGGGDEKLFF.

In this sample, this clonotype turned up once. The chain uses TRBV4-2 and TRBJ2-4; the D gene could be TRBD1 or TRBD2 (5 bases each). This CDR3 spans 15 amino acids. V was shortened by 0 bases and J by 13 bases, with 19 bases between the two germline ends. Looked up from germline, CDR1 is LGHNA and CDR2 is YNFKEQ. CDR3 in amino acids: CASSQDVGTGTGQYF. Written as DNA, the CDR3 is TGTGCCAGCAGCCAAGATGTAGGGACGGGTACGGGGCAGTACTTC.

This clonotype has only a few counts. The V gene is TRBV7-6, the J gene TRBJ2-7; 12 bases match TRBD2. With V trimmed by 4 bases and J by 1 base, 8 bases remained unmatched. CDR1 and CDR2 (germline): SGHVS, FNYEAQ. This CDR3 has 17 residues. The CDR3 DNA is TGTGCCAGCAGCTCCCTAGCGGGGGGGCCCAATTCCTACGAGCAGTACTTC. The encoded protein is CASSSLAGGPNSYEQYF.

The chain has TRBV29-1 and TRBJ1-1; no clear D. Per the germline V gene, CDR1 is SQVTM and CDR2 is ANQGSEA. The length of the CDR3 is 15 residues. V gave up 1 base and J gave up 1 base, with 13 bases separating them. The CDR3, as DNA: TGCAGCGTTGAAGTAAGAGGGCGGAAGAACACTGAAGCTTTCTTT. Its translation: CSVEVRGRKNTEAFF.

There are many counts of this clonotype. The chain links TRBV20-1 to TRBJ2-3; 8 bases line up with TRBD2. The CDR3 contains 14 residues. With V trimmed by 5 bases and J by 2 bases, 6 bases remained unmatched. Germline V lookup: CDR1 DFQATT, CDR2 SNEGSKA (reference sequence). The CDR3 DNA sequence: TGCAGTGCTTCCGGGACTAGTATCACAGATACGCAGTATTTT. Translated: CSASGTSITDTQYF.

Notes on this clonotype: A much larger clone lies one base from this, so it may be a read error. The CDR3 protein is CASRQGHLNTEAFF. The CDR3 nucleotides read TGTGCCAGCCGACAGGGACACCTGAACACTGAAGCTTTCTTT. The chain couples TRBV12-3 or TRBV12-4 to TRBJ1-1; 7 nucleotides align to TRBD1. V shed 8 bases, J shed 0 bases, and the junction held 6 bases outside the gene matches. There are 14 residues in the CDR3.

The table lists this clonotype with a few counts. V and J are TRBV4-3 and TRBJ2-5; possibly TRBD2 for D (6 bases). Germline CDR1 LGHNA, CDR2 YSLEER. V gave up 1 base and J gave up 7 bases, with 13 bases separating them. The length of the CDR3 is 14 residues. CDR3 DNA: TGCGCCAGCAGCCAAGGGGGGACTCTCGGGACCCAGTACTTC. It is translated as CASSQGGTLGTQYF.

CDR3 in amino acids: CSAEGQVKNIQYF. Here the CDR3 DNA reads TGCAGTGCTGAAGGACAGGTGAAAAACATTCAGTACTTC. V gene TRBV20-1 combines with J gene TRBJ2-4, with 7 bases identical to TRBD1. The germline CDR1 and CDR2 sequences are DFQATT and SNEGSKA (reference sequence). CDR3 length equals 13 residues. V dropped 5 bases and J dropped 4; count of bases not matched to a gene: 5.

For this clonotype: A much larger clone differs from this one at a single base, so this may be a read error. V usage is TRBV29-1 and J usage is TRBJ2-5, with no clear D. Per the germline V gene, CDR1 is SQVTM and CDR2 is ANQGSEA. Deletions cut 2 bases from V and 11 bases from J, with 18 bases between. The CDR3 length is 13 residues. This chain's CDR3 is CSVELWAYNEQYF. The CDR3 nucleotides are TGCAGCGTTGAACTTTGGGCCTACAATGAGCAGTACTTC. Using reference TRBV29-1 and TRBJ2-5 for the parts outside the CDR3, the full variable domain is SAVISQKPSRDICQRGTSLTIQCQVDSQVTMMFWYRQQPGQSLTLIATANQGSEATYESGFVIDKFPISRPNLTFSTLTVSNMSPEDSSIYLCSVELWAYNEQYFGPGTRLLVL.

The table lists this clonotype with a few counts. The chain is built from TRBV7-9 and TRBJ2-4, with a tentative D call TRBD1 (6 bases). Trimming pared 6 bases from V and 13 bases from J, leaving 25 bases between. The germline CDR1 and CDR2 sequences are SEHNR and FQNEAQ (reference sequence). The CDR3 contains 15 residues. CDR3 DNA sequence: TGTGCCAGCAGTCCTAAGGGGGATCCGACACGGAAGCAGTACTTC. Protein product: CASSPKGDPTRKQYF.

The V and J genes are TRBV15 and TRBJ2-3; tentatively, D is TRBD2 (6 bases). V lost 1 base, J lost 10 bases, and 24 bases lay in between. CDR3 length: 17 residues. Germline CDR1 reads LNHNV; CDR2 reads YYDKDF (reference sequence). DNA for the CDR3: TGTGCCACCAGCAGAGTAGTAGCGGCGGCAATGGGGAATGCGCAGTATTTT. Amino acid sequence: CATSRVVAAAMGNAQYF.

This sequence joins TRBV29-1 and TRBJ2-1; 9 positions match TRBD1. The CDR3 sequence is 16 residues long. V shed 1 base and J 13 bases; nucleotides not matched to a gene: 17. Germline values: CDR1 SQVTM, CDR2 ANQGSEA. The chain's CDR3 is CSVEGGTGTGYETQFF. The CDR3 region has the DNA TGCAGCGTTGAAGGCGGGACCGGGACAGGGTACGAGACCCAGTTCTTC.

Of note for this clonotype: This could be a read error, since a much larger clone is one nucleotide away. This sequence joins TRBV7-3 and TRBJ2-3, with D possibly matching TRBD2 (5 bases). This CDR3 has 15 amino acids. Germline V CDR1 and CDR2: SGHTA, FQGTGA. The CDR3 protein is CASSPGGLGTDAQYF. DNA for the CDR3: TGTGCCAGCAGCCCTGGTGGACTCGGCACAGATGCGCAGTATTTT.

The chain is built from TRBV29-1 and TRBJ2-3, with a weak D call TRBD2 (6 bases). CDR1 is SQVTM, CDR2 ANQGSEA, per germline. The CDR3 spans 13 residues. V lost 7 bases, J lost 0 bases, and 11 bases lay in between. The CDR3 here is CSGNSGSTDTQYF. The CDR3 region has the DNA TGCAGCGGGAATAGCGGTAGCACAGATACGCAGTATTTT.

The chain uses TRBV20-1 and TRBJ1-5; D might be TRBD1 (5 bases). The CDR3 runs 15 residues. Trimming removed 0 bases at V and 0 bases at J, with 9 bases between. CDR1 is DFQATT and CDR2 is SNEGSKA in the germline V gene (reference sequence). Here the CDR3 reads CSARDGQYSNQPQHF. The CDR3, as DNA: TGCAGTGCTAGAGATGGACAATATAGCAATCAGCCCCAGCATTTT.

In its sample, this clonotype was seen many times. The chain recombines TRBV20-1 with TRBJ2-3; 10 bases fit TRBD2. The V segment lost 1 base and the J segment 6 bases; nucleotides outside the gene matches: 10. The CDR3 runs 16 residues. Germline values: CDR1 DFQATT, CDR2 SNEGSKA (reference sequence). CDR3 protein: CSARVLAGRSVDTQYF. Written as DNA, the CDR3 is TGCAGTGCTAGAGTACTAGCGGGGCGTAGCGTTGATACGCAGTATTTT.

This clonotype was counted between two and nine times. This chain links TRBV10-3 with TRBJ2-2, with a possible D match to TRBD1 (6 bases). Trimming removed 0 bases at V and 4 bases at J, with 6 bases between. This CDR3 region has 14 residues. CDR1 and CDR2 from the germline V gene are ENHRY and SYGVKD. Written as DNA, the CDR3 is TGTGCCATCAGTGAGTCAGGGGGCACCGGGGAGCTGTTTTTT. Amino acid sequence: CAISESGGTGELFF.

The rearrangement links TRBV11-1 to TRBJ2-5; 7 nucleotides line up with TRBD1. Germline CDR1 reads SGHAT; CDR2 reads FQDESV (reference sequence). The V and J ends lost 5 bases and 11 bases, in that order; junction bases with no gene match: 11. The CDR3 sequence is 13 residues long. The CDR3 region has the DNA TGTGCCAGCAGCACGATCAGACAGGGAAAACAGTACTTC. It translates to CASSTIRQGKQYF.

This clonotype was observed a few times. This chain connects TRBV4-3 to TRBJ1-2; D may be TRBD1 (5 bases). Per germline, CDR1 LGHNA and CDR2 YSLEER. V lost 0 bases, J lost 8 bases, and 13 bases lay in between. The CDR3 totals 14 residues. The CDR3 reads CASSQDGDGDGYTF. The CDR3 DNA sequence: TGCGCCAGCAGCCAAGATGGGGACGGGGACGGCTACACCTTC.

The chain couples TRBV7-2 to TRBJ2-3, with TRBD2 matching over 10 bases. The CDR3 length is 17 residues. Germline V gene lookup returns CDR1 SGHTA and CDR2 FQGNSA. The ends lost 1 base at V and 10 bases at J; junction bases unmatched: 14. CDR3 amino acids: CASSLDSGGAGSRSQYF. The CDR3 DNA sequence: TGTGCCAGCAGCTTAGACAGCGGGGGGGCTGGTTCACGGTCGCAGTATTTT.

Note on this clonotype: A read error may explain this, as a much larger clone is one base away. The CDR3 reads CASSVSGSQEAQYF. The CDR3 nucleotides are TGTGCCAGCAGTGTATCAGGGTCCCAAGAGGCCCAGTACTTC. This sequence joins TRBV12-3 or TRBV12-4 and TRBJ2-5, with a weak D call TRBD1 (5 bases). This CDR3 has 14 residues.

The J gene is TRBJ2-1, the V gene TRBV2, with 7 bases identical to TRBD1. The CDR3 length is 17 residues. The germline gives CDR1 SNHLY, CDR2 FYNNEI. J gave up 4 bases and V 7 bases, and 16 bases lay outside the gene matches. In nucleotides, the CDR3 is TGTGCCAGCACCTTTGGTCTTAGGGACAGATTTTACAATGAGCAGTTCTTC. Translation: CASTFGLRDRFYNEQFF.